This T cell receptor (beta chain) was documented in a study of blood T cells in healthy people across ages. Primers used in a second PCR of roughly 6 to 12 cycles were a sample-barcoded 5' primer and a J-beta primer mix. TCRdb analysed the 5' RACE reads with MiXCR anew, one entry per CDR3 protein. The sample consists of fewer than 2 million distinct CDR3 sequences, about 39% of them appearing once. This CDR3 has 14 amino acids. V lost 7 bases, J lost 7 bases, and 20 bases lay in between. The receptor was derived from a human donor in good health. V and J are TRBV12-3 or TRBV12-4 and TRBJ2-7; the D gene is possibly TRBD1 (6 bases). Sequencing input: blood. CDR3 DNA sequence: TGTGCCAGCACCCACTCAACGCAGGGGCGGGAGCAGTACTTC. It is translated as CASTHSTQGREQYF.